This T cell receptor (beta chain) emerged from a study of T cell repertoires in cytomegalovirus infection. About the research overall: Matching HLA type and CMV infection were both indicated by public TCR beta signatures.

CDR1 SGHTA and CDR2 FQGNSA come from the germline V gene. The V end lost 4 bases, the J end lost 10 bases, and 17 bases lay between the germline ends. The CDR3 extends over 13 amino acids. Many counts were recorded for this clonotype. Antigen: not known. Study findings and constraints: CMV-specific TCR beta clonotypes restricted by HLA-C were the ones dominating the ex vivo response. Identification of carriers of CMV plus the relevant HLA was performed using cumulative public TCR beta family frequency.

One entry per CDR3 protein, called by TCRdb with MiXCR from the reads. The sample has approximately 350,000 distinct CDR3 sequences, about 34% seen once. This material consisted of cultured PBMCs, taken from culture after CMV antigen stimulation. V is TRBV7-2 and J is TRBJ2-7; unclear D gene. This receptor was taken from a human donor in good health (CMV status not recorded). Some clones in this sample may be carry-over from other donors' samples. The CDR3: CASSSPDQVEQYF. The CDR3 DNA is TGTGCCAGCAGCTCCCCGGACCAAGTGGAACAGTACTTC. The variable domain in full, completed from reference TRBV7-2 and TRBJ2-7, reads GAGVSQSPSNKVTEKGKDVELRCDPISGHTALYWYRQSLGQGLEFLIYFQGNSAPDKSGLPSDRFSAERTGGSVSTLTIQRTQQEDSAVYLCASSSPDQVEQYFGPGTRLTVT.